This T cell receptor beta chain was identified in a study of T cells in Graves' hyperthyroidism and ophthalmopathy. About this clonotype: Its antigen remains unidentified.

Researchers amplified the TCR beta CDR3 regions from RNA transcripts. RT-PCR in the first round (using the HTBI primer set) targeted the TCR CDR3. In TCRdb, the multiplex PCR reads were re-called with MiXCR into one record per CDR3 protein. The data show 500,000 or so distinct CDR3 sequences, 17% seen once. V lost 1 base, J lost 0 bases, and 2 bases stayed unmatched. Germline CDR1 reads LGHNA; CDR2 reads YNFKEQ. The CDR3 spans 15 residues. Findings and caveats of the study: Among clonotypes expanded in thyroid above 0.001, most were also found in blood. Ophthalmopathy and stable hyperthyroidism were told apart by a 13 V-J model.

Specimen: blood. This TCR derives from a woman younger than 30 with Graves' ophthalmopathy. V usage is TRBV4-2 and J usage is TRBJ2-5; the match to TRBD2 covers 7 bases. CDR3 DNA: TGTGCCAGCAGCCAAGTTCGGGGGGACCAAGAGACCCAGTACTTC. This sequence encodes CASSQVRGDQETQYF.